The present T cell receptor (beta chain) was sequenced within a study of cytomegalovirus exposure and HLA in healthy donors. The wider study: Within the Caucasian-associated ancestry cluster were under 85% of the 398 genotyped donors.

A note on this clone: Its antigen remains unidentified.

Whole-study findings and limits: Later on, a genetic analysis was performed. It linked a missense variant in DCLRE1C with V- and J-gene trimming of TCR beta. Later analysis indicated greater clonal expansion among HLA-associated TCR beta chains than among equally common other chains.

The PCR made use of 60 Vbeta and 13 Jbeta primers. Data came from immunoSEQ multiplex PCR; TCRdb stores just in-frame clones and leaves some out. The sample yields 150,000 to 200,000 clones, around 68% seen once. Healthy bone marrow donors supplied every sample. The receptor was isolated from a girl between 5 and 17 years old in good health and CMV-seronegative. Sequencing was carried out using PBMCs.

The CDR3 DNA reads as TGTGCCAGCAGCTTAGAGGCAGGGGTCCCTGGCTACACCTTC. Encoded protein: CASSLEAGVPGYTF. The rearrangement uses TRBV7-9 and TRBJ1-2; a possible D gene is TRBD1 (6 bases). CDR1 and CDR2 (germline): SEHNR, FQNEAQ (reference sequence). With 1 base removed from V and 7 bases from J, the gap between germline ends came to 13 bases. This CDR3 is built from 14 residues. Full variable domain (remainder filled in from reference TRBV7-9 and TRBJ1-2): DTGVSQNPRHKITKRGQNVTFRCDPISEHNRLYWYRQTLGQGPEFLTYFQNEAQLEKSRLLSDRFSAERPKGSFSTLEIQRTEQGDSAMYLCASSLEAGVPGYTFGSGTRLTVV.